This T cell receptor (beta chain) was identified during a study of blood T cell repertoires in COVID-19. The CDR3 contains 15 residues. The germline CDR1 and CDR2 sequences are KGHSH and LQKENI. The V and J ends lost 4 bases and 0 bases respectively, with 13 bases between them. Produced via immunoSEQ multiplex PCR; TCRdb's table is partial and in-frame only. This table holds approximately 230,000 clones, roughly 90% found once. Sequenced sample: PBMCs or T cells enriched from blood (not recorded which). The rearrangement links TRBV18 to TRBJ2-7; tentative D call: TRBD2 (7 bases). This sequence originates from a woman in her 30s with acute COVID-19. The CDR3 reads CASSLGEGGSYEQYF. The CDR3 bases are TGTGCCAGCTCACTCGGGGAGGGGGGCTCCTACGAGCAGTACTTC.